This T cell receptor beta chain appears in the sequencing data of a study of T-cell memory formation after mild COVID-19. Across the whole study: Largely, the TCR clusters proved donor specific. Study findings and constraints: Later expanders leaned toward CD4+, whereas clones contracting from day 15 to 85 were balanced CD4/CD8. The pre-infection memory compartment contained some responding clones, suggesting cross-reactive memory joined.

TCR alpha and TCR beta cDNA libraries carrying sample barcodes and UMIs were produced by 5'RACE using constant-segment primers. A single record per CDR3 protein comes from TCRdb applying MiXCR to the 5' RACE reads. This table has about 540,000 distinct CDR3 sequences, 20% appearing once. In this sample, this clonotype turned up a few times. The antigen is undetermined. Germline V gene sequence: CDR1 SGHKS, CDR2 YYEKEE (reference sequence). This CDR3 spans 19 amino acids. V shed 3 bases and J shed 0 bases, with 22 bases lying between them. The origin of this receptor is an adult woman who had mild COVID-19 (a few samples of this study predate the infection). Cell type and time point are not known. The chain couples TRBV5-5 to TRBJ2-4; D perhaps matches TRBD2 (6 bases). The material sequenced was PBMCs or a T cell subset sorted from them (not recorded which). CDR3 loop: CASSSSSNSGFEAKNIQYF. The CDR3 coding sequence is TGTGCCAGCAGCTCCTCTTCGAATAGCGGATTTGAAGCCAAAAACATTCAGTACTTC. Drawing the rest from reference TRBV5-5 and TRBJ2-4, the complete variable domain is DAGVTQSPTHLIKTRGQQVTLRCSPISGHKSVSWYQQVLGQGPQFIFQYYEKEERGRGNFPDRFSARQFPNYSSELNVNALLLGDSALYLCASSSSSNSGFEAKNIQYFGAGTRLSVL.